This is a list of T cell receptor beta chains from one sample in a study of regulatory T cells in long-lasting Graves disease. MiXCR, applied by TCRdb to the multiplex PCR reads, yields one record per CDR3 protein. The profile shows some 330,000 distinct CDR3 sequences, 12% of them singletons. The data were also submitted as part of a second study, on T cells in Graves' hyperthyroidism and ophthalmopathy.

The input for sequencing was peripheral blood mononuclear cells (PBMCs), taken at new diagnosis, from a patient treated with antithyroid drugs. The receptors here all came from a woman between 18 and 29 years old with Graves disease. Each CDR3 is given with its conserved first and last residue. A D gene is named only where the DNA matches it firmly. Size is stated for part of the rows, as once, few or many counts, or as a class when the clone is expanded.

clone size: many; V gene: TRBV6-5; J gene: TRBJ1-2; D gene: .; CDR3 protein: CASSYSPPGYGYTF; CDR3 DNA: TGTGCCAGCAGTTACTCTCCGCCGGGGTATGGCTACACCTTC
clone size: many; V gene: TRBV7-2; J gene: TRBJ2-4; D gene: .; CDR3 protein: CASSSPADSLPVF; CDR3 DNA: TGTGCCAGCAGCTCGCCCGCCGACTCCCTCCCTGTATTC
clone size: .; V gene: TRBV28; J gene: TRBJ2-1; D gene: .; CDR3 protein: CASSLSSGINEQFF; CDR3 DNA: TGCGCCAGCAGCCTGAGTTCAGGAATCAATGAGCAGTTCTTC
clone size: many; V gene: TRBV19; J gene: TRBJ1-1; D gene: .; CDR3 protein: CASSPRSVNTEAFF; CDR3 DNA: TGTGCCAGTAGTCCGCGGTCTGTCAACACTGAAGCTTTCTTT
clone size: many; V gene: TRBV7-7; J gene: TRBJ2-5; D gene: .; CDR3 protein: CASSFSGTGETQYF; CDR3 DNA: TGTGCTAGCAGCTTTTCCGGGACTGGGGAGACCCAGTACTTC
clone size: .; V gene: TRBV5-6; J gene: TRBJ2-2; D gene: .; CDR3 protein: CASSPSVSGPGELFF; CDR3 DNA: TGTGCCAGCAGCCCTTCGGTTAGCGGTCCCGGGGAGCTGTTTTTT
clone size: .; V gene: TRBV6-2/TRBV6-3; J gene: TRBJ2-1; D gene: TRBD1; CDR3 protein: CASSSLGQGPNEQFF; CDR3 DNA: TGTGCCAGCAGTTCCTTGGGACAGGGACCCAATGAGCAGTTCTTC
clone size: many; V gene: TRBV27; J gene: TRBJ2-1; D gene: .; CDR3 protein: CASSLASRRGSGEQFF; CDR3 DNA: TGTGCCAGCAGTTTAGCCTCACGCCGCGGTTCTGGGGAGCAGTTCTTC
clone size: many; V gene: TRBV7-9; J gene: TRBJ2-5; D gene: .; CDR3 protein: CASSQPSETQYF; CDR3 DNA: TGTGCCAGCAGCCAACCTAGCGAGACCCAGTACTTC
clone size: many; V gene: TRBV20-1; J gene: TRBJ1-6; D gene: .; CDR3 protein: CSISTIDSPLHF; CDR3 DNA: TGCAGTATTTCCACCATCGATTCACCCCTCCACTTT
clone size: few; V gene: TRBV27; J gene: TRBJ2-1; D gene: .; CDR3 protein: CASSFRVGAEQFF; CDR3 DNA: TGTGCCAGCAGTTTTAGGGTTGGGGCCGAGCAGTTCTTC
clone size: many; V gene: TRBV19; J gene: TRBJ1-5; D gene: .; CDR3 protein: CASSIRRGNQPQHF; CDR3 DNA: TGTGCCAGTAGTATACGCAGGGGCAATCAGCCCCAGCATTTT
clone size: many; V gene: TRBV10-3; J gene: TRBJ2-1; D gene: .; CDR3 protein: CAISDSGSSYNEQFF; CDR3 DNA: TGTGCCATCAGTGACAGTGGGAGCTCCTACAATGAGCAGTTCTTC
clone size: many; V gene: TRBV20-1; J gene: TRBJ2-1; D gene: TRBD2; CDR3 protein: CSASGLAGQTYNEQFF; CDR3 DNA: TGCAGTGCTTCTGGACTAGCGGGTCAAACCTACAATGAGCAGTTCTTC
clone size: few; V gene: TRBV24-1; J gene: TRBJ2-2; D gene: TRBD2; CDR3 protein: CATSVSGLAGVMWNTGELFF; CDR3 DNA: TGTGCCACCAGTGTCTCTGGACTAGCGGGAGTGATGTGGAACACCGGGGAGCTGTTTTTT
clone size: .; V gene: TRBV29-1; J gene: TRBJ1-1; D gene: .; CDR3 protein: CSAGGVLNTEAFF; CDR3 DNA: TGCAGCGCTGGTGGTGTTTTGAACACTGAAGCTTTCTTT
clone size: many; V gene: TRBV7-9; J gene: TRBJ2-3; D gene: TRBD2; CDR3 protein: CASSPTSLSTDTQYF; CDR3 DNA: TGTGCCAGCAGCCCGACTAGCTTGAGCACAGATACGCAGTATTTT
clone size: many; V gene: TRBV19; J gene: TRBJ1-1; D gene: .; CDR3 protein: CASSDGRVTEAFF; CDR3 DNA: TGTGCCAGTAGCGATGGCAGGGTCACTGAAGCTTTCTTT
clone size: many; V gene: TRBV5-4; J gene: TRBJ2-7; D gene: TRBD1; CDR3 protein: CASSLKGQGLAYEQYF; CDR3 DNA: TGTGCCAGCAGCTTGAAGGGACAGGGTTTGGCCTACGAGCAGTACTTC
clone size: few; V gene: TRBV6-1; J gene: TRBJ1-2; D gene: .; CDR3 protein: CASSDGILYGYTF; CDR3 DNA: TGTGCCAGCAGTGACGGGATTCTTTATGGCTACACCTTC
clone size: few; V gene: TRBV7-9; J gene: TRBJ1-2; D gene: .; CDR3 protein: CASSLDNSYGYTF; CDR3 DNA: TGTGCCAGCAGCTTGGACAACTCCTATGGCTACACCTTC
clone size: few; V gene: TRBV24-1; J gene: TRBJ2-2; D gene: TRBD1; CDR3 protein: CATSDLHTGVRTGELFF; CDR3 DNA: TGTGCCACCAGTGATTTGCATACAGGGGTTCGCACCGGGGAGCTGTTTTTT